This T cell receptor (beta chain) was profiled in a study of CD8 T cells in Susac syndrome (dated by TCRdb to the late 2010s). Background for the entire study: Whether CD8+ T cell activation and differentiation in Susac syndrome was antigen driven was tested using repertoire sequencing. Clonality of the CD8+ T cell repertoire was compared between roughly eleven healthy donors, about 14 Susac syndrome patients and some 15 multiple sclerosis patients.

CDR1 is given as SEHNR and CDR2 as FQNEAQ, both from the germline V gene (reference sequence). Including the terminal cysteine and phenylalanine, the CDR3 comprises 13 residues. CDR3 DNA only is kept here, 39 bases in frame from base 1. From V the trimming removes 5 bases and from J it removes 7 bases, while the gene matches leave 2 bases of the junction unaccounted for. Peripheral blood CD8+ and CD4+ T cells from healthy donors, Susac syndrome patients and multiple sclerosis patients were profiled by high-throughput TCR beta sequencing. The healthy donors served as controls matched for age and sex. CD8+ TEMRA cells were enriched by FACS, while bulk CD8+ and CD4+ T cells were purified by magnetic negative isolation. Blood was drawn into EDTA tubes, processed within 24 hours, and PBMCs were isolated by density gradient centrifugation. PBMCs intended for TCR sequencing were frozen in liquid nitrogen and were later thawed in a 37 degrees C water bath. A purity of at least 90% was achieved for sorted or isolated CD4+, CD8+ and CD8+ TEMRA cells.

RNA was extracted using the RNeasy kit, and about 0.45 to 1 microgram was reverse transcribed with random hexamers. TCR beta CDR3 regions were amplified with the immunoSEQ multiplex PCR assay covering 54 Vbeta and 13 Jbeta segments. To correct PCR amplification bias, a synthetic template baseline was used for both primer optimization and computational correction. Per the original workflow: Reads were assigned to V, D and J genes according to IMGT and analyzed in immunoSEQ Analyzer, with only productive sequences retained. Clonality was computed as one minus Shannon entropy normalized by log2 of the number of productive unique sequences. Public and private clones were assessed among the 100 most prevalent clones of each patient and control. Clones were defined as Susac-specific when absent from the healthy and MS cohorts, from approximately 1,100 published viral clones and from other ImmuneACCESS disease sequences. TCRdb redid the processing of the public reads, applying fastp at Q25 and MiXCR, and retained in-frame beta chains. Each CDR3 protein gets just one entry, which takes the most common genes and DNA from the rows behind it. TCRdb assigned the V and J calls; the authors' analysis was not used. The sample table records 45,000 to 55,000 distinct CDR3 sequences; over 85% of these occur just once. The top ten hold 0.5% to 0.6% of the sample.

Overall study results and their limits: The TCR sequencing and HLA analysis was acknowledged to have included a relatively small number of individuals.

Concerning this clonotype itself: This clone's antigen is unknown. Nothing much larger sits one base from this clone, and base qualities are not available.

The sequenced material came from CD8+ T cells from PBMCs. This sequence was found in a human donor in good health. The chain employs TRBV7-9 and TRBJ2-1, with TRBD2 identical over 10 junction bases. In nucleotides, the sequence is TGTGCCAGCAGCCCGACTAGCGGGAATGAGCAGTTCTTC. It specifies CASSPTSGNEQFF.